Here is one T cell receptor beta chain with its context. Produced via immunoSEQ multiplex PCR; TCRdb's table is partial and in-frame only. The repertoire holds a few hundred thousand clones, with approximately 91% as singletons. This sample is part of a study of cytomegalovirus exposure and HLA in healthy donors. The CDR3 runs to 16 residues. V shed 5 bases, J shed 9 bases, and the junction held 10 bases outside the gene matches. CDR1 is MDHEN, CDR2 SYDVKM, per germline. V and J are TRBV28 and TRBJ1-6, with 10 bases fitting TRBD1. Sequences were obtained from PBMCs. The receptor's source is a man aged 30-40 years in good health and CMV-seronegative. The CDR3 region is CASSVTGGFSSSPLHF. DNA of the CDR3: TGTGCCAGCAGTGTGACAGGGGGCTTTTCCAGTTCACCCCTCCACTTT.